The rows below give T cell receptor beta chains drawn from one sample of a study of T cell responses to AZD1222 COVID-19 vaccine. Generated by immunoSEQ multiplex PCR, the TCRdb table keeps only in-frame clones and is missing some. In total, the table holds about 140,000 clones. The source material was peripheral blood. The receptor source for this set is an adult in good health. Each CDR3 is given with its conserved first and last residue. The order of the fields is D gene, V gene, J gene, CDR3 DNA, CDR3 protein. The D gene is left open where the match is weak.

D gene: TRBD1; V gene: TRBV5-1; J gene: TRBJ2-3; CDR3 DNA: TGCGCCAGCAGCCAGGGACAGGCCACAGATACGCAGTATTTT; CDR3 protein: CASSQGQATDTQYF
D gene: TRBD2; V gene: TRBV6-5; J gene: TRBJ2-3; CDR3 DNA: TGTGCCAGCAGTTACGGACTAGCGGGAGCCACAGATACGCAGTATTTT; CDR3 protein: CASSYGLAGATDTQYF
D gene: .; V gene: TRBV4-2; J gene: TRBJ1-2; CDR3 DNA: TGTGCCAGCAGCCAAGATCACACAGGCGCGAAAACTAACTATGGCTACACCTTC; CDR3 protein: CASSQDHTGAKTNYGYTF
D gene: .; V gene: TRBV6-5; J gene: TRBJ1-1; CDR3 DNA: TGTGCCAGCAGTTACAAGGGGAACACTGAAGCTTTCTTT; CDR3 protein: CASSYKGNTEAFF
D gene: .; V gene: TRBV5-1; J gene: TRBJ2-5; CDR3 DNA: TGCGCCAGCAGCTTGGAAGGGGCCATGGGGGAGACCCAGTACTTC; CDR3 protein: CASSLEGAMGETQYF
D gene: .; V gene: TRBV10-1; J gene: TRBJ1-1; CDR3 DNA: TGCGCCAGCAGTTCTGACCGGGCCGGGAACACTGAAGCTTTCTTT; CDR3 protein: CASSSDRAGNTEAFF
D gene: .; V gene: TRBV6-1; J gene: TRBJ1-1; CDR3 DNA: TGTGCCAGCAGTGACGGACCCCTTCGGGACACTGAAGCTTTCTTT; CDR3 protein: CASSDGPLRDTEAFF
D gene: .; V gene: TRBV4-1; J gene: TRBJ2-7; CDR3 DNA: TGCGCCAGCAGCCAGGGCCCCGAGCAGTACTTC; CDR3 protein: CASSQGPEQYF
D gene: .; V gene: TRBV5-6; J gene: TRBJ1-1; CDR3 DNA: TGTGCCAGCAGCTTTGTAGCAGCCATGAACACTGAAGCTTTCTTT; CDR3 protein: CASSFVAAMNTEAFF
D gene: TRBD2; V gene: TRBV5-1; J gene: TRBJ2-1; CDR3 DNA: TGCGCCAGCAAAAGGGAGGGGACCGTTGATGAGCAGTTCTTC; CDR3 protein: CASKREGTVDEQFF
D gene: .; V gene: TRBV6-6; J gene: TRBJ1-2; CDR3 DNA: TGTGCCAGCAGTTACTCTACTTCGGCACTGGATGGGTACACCTTC; CDR3 protein: CASSYSTSALDGYTF
D gene: .; V gene: TRBV24-1; J gene: TRBJ2-1; CDR3 DNA: TGTGCCACTAGCTCCGGGACGGGCACCTACAATGAGCAGTTCTTC; CDR3 protein: CATSSGTGTYNEQFF
D gene: .; V gene: TRBV6-2/TRBV6-3; J gene: TRBJ1-6; CDR3 DNA: TGTGCCAGCAGTTACCAAGTCCTTAATTCACCCCTCCACTTT; CDR3 protein: CASSYQVLNSPLHF
D gene: .; V gene: TRBV4-2; J gene: TRBJ1-6; CDR3 DNA: TGTGCCAGCAGCCAAGATAGGAGAGCCTCACAGGGTAACAATTCACCCCTCCACTTT; CDR3 protein: CASSQDRRASQGNNSPLHF
D gene: .; V gene: TRBV15; J gene: TRBJ2-7; CDR3 DNA: TGTGCCACCGGGAGGCGGCAGGGCGCCGACGAGCAGTACTTC; CDR3 protein: CATGRRQGADEQYF
D gene: .; V gene: TRBV19; J gene: TRBJ2-3; CDR3 DNA: TGTGCCAGCCTCCCGGGCGGGCAGCTCACAGATACGCAGTATTTT; CDR3 protein: CASLPGGQLTDTQYF
D gene: TRBD1; V gene: TRBV5-1; J gene: TRBJ1-5; CDR3 DNA: TGCGCCAGCAGCTTGGAGGCAGGGGGGGCAGGCAATCAGCCCCAGCATTTT; CDR3 protein: CASSLEAGGAGNQPQHF
D gene: .; V gene: TRBV21-1; J gene: TRBJ2-3; CDR3 DNA: TGTGCCAGCAGCAAAGGCCCGATCTTGTTAACGCAGTATTTT; CDR3 protein: CASSKGPILLTQYF
D gene: .; V gene: TRBV18; J gene: TRBJ2-1; CDR3 DNA: TGTGCCAGCTCACCGGGTGGGGCGATCGATGAGCAGTTCTTC; CDR3 protein: CASSPGGAIDEQFF
D gene: .; V gene: TRBV12-5; J gene: TRBJ1-1; CDR3 DNA: TGTGCTAGTGGAAGGCAATCCGCAGGGGACCCCACTGAAGCTTTCTTT; CDR3 protein: CASGRQSAGDPTEAFF
D gene: TRBD2; V gene: TRBV4-3; J gene: TRBJ2-3; CDR3 DNA: TGCGCCAGCAGCCCCCGAGGGACTAGCTCCTTCGGGGCAGATACGCAGTATTTT; CDR3 protein: CASSPRGTSSFGADTQYF
D gene: .; V gene: TRBV29-1; J gene: TRBJ1-2; CDR3 DNA: TGCAGCGTTAAGACGGATAACTATGGCTACACCTTC; CDR3 protein: CSVKTDNYGYTF
D gene: .; V gene: TRBV7-9; J gene: TRBJ1-2; CDR3 DNA: TGTGCCAGCAGCCATCTATACTATGGCTACACCTTC; CDR3 protein: CASSHLYYGYTF
D gene: .; V gene: TRBV19; J gene: TRBJ2-1; CDR3 DNA: TGTGCCAGTAGAGGGAGCTCCTACAATGAGCAGTTCTTC; CDR3 protein: CASRGSSYNEQFF
D gene: .; V gene: TRBV18; J gene: TRBJ2-2; CDR3 DNA: TGTGCCAGCTCGCATACCCCGGGGGGCTCGGCCACCGGGGAGCTGTTTTTT; CDR3 protein: CASSHTPGGSATGELFF
D gene: .; V gene: TRBV7-2; J gene: TRBJ1-3; CDR3 DNA: TGTGCCAGCAGCTTAGATGGGGGTGCCACCTACTCTGGAAACACCATATATTTT; CDR3 protein: CASSLDGGATYSGNTIYF
D gene: TRBD2; V gene: TRBV12-5; J gene: TRBJ2-1; CDR3 DNA: TGTGCTAGTGGTTTGGCTGGACTAGCGGGGGGGCAGAGGAATGAGCAGTTCTTC; CDR3 protein: CASGLAGLAGGQRNEQFF
D gene: .; V gene: TRBV25-1; J gene: TRBJ1-5; CDR3 DNA: TGTGCCAGCAGTGGTCCCGCCAACAACGTAGAGCAGCCCCAGCATTTT; CDR3 protein: CASSGPANNVEQPQHF
D gene: TRBD1; V gene: TRBV24-1; J gene: TRBJ2-7; CDR3 DNA: TGTGCCACCAGTGATGATAACCGAGCCGGGACAGAGGGGGATGCCGAGCAGTACTTC; CDR3 protein: CATSDDNRAGTEGDAEQYF
D gene: .; V gene: TRBV7-2; J gene: TRBJ2-3; CDR3 DNA: TGTGCCAGCAGCTTGCGTAGGGTTGAGGCAGATACGCAGTATTTT; CDR3 protein: CASSLRRVEADTQYF
D gene: .; V gene: TRBV6-5; J gene: TRBJ1-2; CDR3 DNA: TGTGCCAGCAGTTACTATCAGGGGTATGGCTACACCTTC; CDR3 protein: CASSYYQGYGYTF
D gene: .; V gene: TRBV2; J gene: TRBJ2-2; CDR3 DNA: TGTGCCACACAAGCCCACCGTGACTCCGATTGGGGGGAGCTGTTTTTT; CDR3 protein: CATQAHRDSDWGELFF
D gene: TRBD1; V gene: TRBV7-9; J gene: TRBJ1-1; CDR3 DNA: TGTGCCAGCAGCCGGGACAGCGTGGCAGCTTTCTTT; CDR3 protein: CASSRDSVAAFF
D gene: .; V gene: TRBV5-1; J gene: TRBJ1-2; CDR3 DNA: TGCGCCAGCAGGAGGGCAGGGGAGGGCTATGGCTACACCTTC; CDR3 protein: CASRRAGEGYGYTF
D gene: .; V gene: TRBV5-1; J gene: TRBJ2-7; CDR3 DNA: TGCGCCAGCAGCTTGGAGGGCACCTACGAGCAGTACTTC; CDR3 protein: CASSLEGTYEQYF
D gene: TRBD1; V gene: TRBV29-1; J gene: TRBJ1-1; CDR3 DNA: TGCAGCGTTGTTTGGTCAGGGGGCCACACTGAAGCTTTCTTT; CDR3 protein: CSVVWSGGHTEAFF
D gene: TRBD1; V gene: TRBV19; J gene: TRBJ1-5; CDR3 DNA: TGTGCCAGTAGCACACAAACAGGGGATCGGGGCAATCAGCCCCAGCATTTT; CDR3 protein: CASSTQTGDRGNQPQHF
D gene: .; V gene: TRBV9; J gene: TRBJ1-3; CDR3 DNA: TGTGCCAGCACCCCAAAGGGGGGTGGGGGAAACACCATATATTTT; CDR3 protein: CASTPKGGGGNTIYF
D gene: .; V gene: TRBV3-1/TRBV3-2; J gene: TRBJ1-1; CDR3 DNA: TGTGCCAGCAGTCCTCGTGGACCCTACACTGAAGCTTTCTTT; CDR3 protein: CASSPRGPYTEAFF
D gene: .; V gene: TRBV6-5; J gene: TRBJ1-5; CDR3 DNA: TGTGCCAGCAGGGAGCAGGGAAACAATCAGCCCCAGCATTTT; CDR3 protein: CASREQGNNQPQHF
D gene: .; V gene: TRBV28; J gene: TRBJ1-1; CDR3 DNA: TGTGCCAGCACTAAACAGCCAGTGAACACTGAAGCTTTCTTT; CDR3 protein: CASTKQPVNTEAFF
D gene: .; V gene: TRBV19; J gene: TRBJ1-4; CDR3 DNA: TGTGCCAGTAGTATTGGTCCCGACGCAACTAATGAAAAACTGTTTTTT; CDR3 protein: CASSIGPDATNEKLFF
D gene: .; V gene: TRBV6-5; J gene: TRBJ1-3; CDR3 DNA: TGTGCCAGCAGTTATCGGACTGCGACGGGAAACACCATATATTTT; CDR3 protein: CASSYRTATGNTIYF
D gene: .; V gene: TRBV7-9; J gene: TRBJ1-6; CDR3 DNA: TGTGCCAGCAGCTCGGAAAAGTCACCCCTCCACTTT; CDR3 protein: CASSSEKSPLHF
D gene: .; V gene: TRBV15; J gene: TRBJ1-1; CDR3 DNA: TGTGCCACCAGCAGAGACCCAGACAGTCTCGCTAACACTGAAGCTTTCTTT; CDR3 protein: CATSRDPDSLANTEAFF
D gene: TRBD1; V gene: TRBV7-9; J gene: TRBJ2-7; CDR3 DNA: TGTGCCAGCAGCCGGACAGGCGATTACTACGAGCAGTACTTC; CDR3 protein: CASSRTGDYYEQYF
D gene: .; V gene: TRBV3-1/TRBV3-2; J gene: TRBJ1-1; CDR3 DNA: TGTGCCAGCAGCCGTCACCCGGCCGAAGCTTTCTTT; CDR3 protein: CASSRHPAEAFF
D gene: .; V gene: TRBV23-1; J gene: TRBJ1-4; CDR3 DNA: TGCGCCAGCACCATCCCTATACCTCCCCCTAATGAAAAACTGTTTTTT; CDR3 protein: CASTIPIPPPNEKLFF
D gene: .; V gene: TRBV2; J gene: TRBJ1-1; CDR3 DNA: TGTGCCAGCAGTCGTCAGGGACTGTTCATGAACACTGAAGCTTTCTTT; CDR3 protein: CASSRQGLFMNTEAFF
D gene: .; V gene: TRBV14; J gene: TRBJ2-1; CDR3 DNA: TGTGCCAGCAGCCCCCGAGGGGGAAACACGGGGACCCGCAACAATGAGCAGTTCTTC; CDR3 protein: CASSPRGGNTGTRNNEQFF
D gene: .; V gene: TRBV30; J gene: TRBJ2-7; CDR3 DNA: TGTGCCTGGACCCCCCACAGGGTCTCCTACGAGCAGTACTTC; CDR3 protein: CAWTPHRVSYEQYF
D gene: TRBD1; V gene: TRBV6-5; J gene: TRBJ2-7; CDR3 DNA: TGTGCCAGCAGTCGACAGGGGGCTACAAACTACGAGCAGTACTTC; CDR3 protein: CASSRQGATNYEQYF
D gene: .; V gene: TRBV5-4; J gene: TRBJ1-1; CDR3 DNA: TGTGCCAGCAGCCCAACCCACCAGGGTAGCACTGAAGCTTTCTTT; CDR3 protein: CASSPTHQGSTEAFF
D gene: .; V gene: TRBV14; J gene: TRBJ1-1; CDR3 DNA: TGTGCCAGCAGCCAAGAATATCCGGGAGGGAACACTGAAGCTTTCTTT; CDR3 protein: CASSQEYPGGNTEAFF
D gene: .; V gene: TRBV29-1; J gene: TRBJ2-7; CDR3 DNA: TGCAGCGTTGAAGACGACATCACCCCAAGCAGCTTC; CDR3 protein: CSVEDDITPSSF
D gene: .; V gene: TRBV3-1/TRBV3-2; J gene: TRBJ1-1; CDR3 DNA: TGTGCCAGCAGCCCGGGAAGCAGAACTGAAGCTTTCTTT; CDR3 protein: CASSPGSRTEAFF
D gene: TRBD1; V gene: TRBV2; J gene: TRBJ1-2; CDR3 DNA: TGTGCCAGCAGAGGAGGAGACAGGGCTGGCTACACCTTC; CDR3 protein: CASRGGDRAGYTF
D gene: TRBD2; V gene: TRBV2; J gene: TRBJ2-1; CDR3 DNA: TGTGCCAGCACCCTACTAGCGGGGGCTTCCGATCAGCAGTTCTTC; CDR3 protein: CASTLLAGASDQQFF
D gene: .; V gene: TRBV10-3; J gene: TRBJ1-1; CDR3 DNA: TGTGCCATCAGTGACCCACCGAGGGAAGCTTTCTTT; CDR3 protein: CAISDPPREAFF